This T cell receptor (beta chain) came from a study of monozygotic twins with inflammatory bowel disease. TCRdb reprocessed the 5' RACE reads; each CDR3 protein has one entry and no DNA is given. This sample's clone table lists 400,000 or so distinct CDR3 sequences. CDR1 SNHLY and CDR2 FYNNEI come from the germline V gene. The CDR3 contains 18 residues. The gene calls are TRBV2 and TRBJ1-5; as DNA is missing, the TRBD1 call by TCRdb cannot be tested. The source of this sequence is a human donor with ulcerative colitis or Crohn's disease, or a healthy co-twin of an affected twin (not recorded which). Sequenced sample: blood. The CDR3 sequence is CASSDPTGKDFSNQPQHF.